A selection of T cell receptor beta chains follows, all from one sample in a study of beta chain features in type 1 diabetes. TCRdb's copy holds only in-frame clones and misses some; the assay was immunoSEQ multiplex PCR. The sample yields around 250,000 clones, 68% seen once. The material sequenced was naive CD4+ T cells from blood. These receptor sequences come from a man in his thirties or forties in good health. Each CDR3 is given with its conserved first and last residue. The D gene is left open where the match is weak. The size entry is marked missing in some rows and otherwise reads once, few, many or a size class.

D	V	size	length	J	CDR3	DNA
NA	TRBV29-1	NA	13	TRBJ1-5	CSVRLEGNQPQHF	TGCAGCGTTAGGCTGGAGGGCAATCAGCCCCAGCATTTT
NA	TRBV6-5	NA	12	TRBJ1-2	CASSDHRTSYTF	TGTGCCAGCAGTGACCACAGGACAAGCTACACCTTC
NA	TRBV25-1	NA	15	TRBJ2-5	CASSDWVGQRETQYF	TGTGCCAGCAGTGATTGGGTCGGCCAAAGAGAGACCCAGTACTTC
NA	TRBV29-1	few	11	TRBJ2-1	CSVVRYNEQFF	TGCAGCGTTGTGCGTTACAATGAGCAGTTCTTC
NA	TRBV7-2	NA	13	TRBJ2-6	CATRPSGANVLTF	TGTGCCACCAGGCCCTCTGGGGCCAACGTCCTGACTTTC
TRBD2	TRBV29-1	NA	14	TRBJ2-1	CSVTPSGILDEQFF	TGCAGCGTTACTCCTAGCGGGATATTGGATGAGCAGTTCTTC
TRBD1	TRBV25-1	NA	13	TRBJ2-1	CASSSTGDGEQFF	TGTGCCAGCAGTAGTACAGGGGACGGTGAGCAGTTCTTC
NA	TRBV2	NA	13	TRBJ1-5	CASGRDLYQPQHF	TGTGCCAGCGGGCGGGACCTCTATCAGCCCCAGCATTTT
TRBD1	TRBV5-4	NA	16	TRBJ2-5	CASSSPDRDRRETQYF	TGTGCCAGCAGTTCCCCGGACAGGGATCGGAGAGAGACCCAGTACTTC
TRBD2	TRBV30	NA	14	TRBJ2-3	CAWNSGRDTDTQYF	TGTGCCTGGAACAGCGGGAGGGACACAGATACGCAGTATTTT
TRBD2	TRBV20-1	NA	11	TRBJ2-1	CSASGNNEQFF	TGCAGTGCAAGCGGGAACAATGAGCAGTTCTTC
TRBD1	TRBV15	NA	15	TRBJ2-1	CATSIQQGGWNEQFF	TGTGCCACCAGCATACAACAGGGGGGATGGAATGAGCAGTTCTTC
TRBD1	TRBV5-1	NA	13	TRBJ2-7	CASRRTGNYEQYF	TGCGCCAGCAGGCGGACAGGCAACTACGAGCAGTACTTC
NA	TRBV7-2	NA	14	TRBJ2-4	CASSSPPGLNIQYF	TGTGCCAGCAGCTCACCCCCTGGGTTAAACATTCAGTACTTC
TRBD1	TRBV5-1	NA	12	TRBJ2-7	CASSFRGQEQYF	TGCGCCAGCAGTTTCAGGGGGCAAGAGCAGTACTTC
NA	TRBV30	NA	13	TRBJ1-3	CASRPGLGNTIYF	TGTGCCAGCCGACCGGGCCTAGGAAACACCATATATTTT
NA	TRBV30	NA	13	TRBJ1-1	CAWSVRAGAEAFF	TGTGCCTGGAGTGTACGGGCGGGCGCTGAAGCTTTCTTT
TRBD2	TRBV4-3	NA	17	TRBJ2-3	CASSQDLPAGGTDTQYF	TGCGCCAGCAGCCAAGATCTTCCAGCGGGAGGGACAGATACGCAGTATTTT
TRBD1	TRBV30	NA	13	TRBJ1-2	CAWSTDRANGYTF	TGTGCCTGGAGTACCGACAGGGCCAATGGCTACACCTTC
NA	TRBV30	NA	11	TRBJ1-2	CAWIRVRGYTF	TGTGCCTGGATAAGGGTCAGGGGCTACACCTTC
NA	TRBV9	NA	14	TRBJ2-1	CASSVASISYEQFF	TGTGCCAGCAGCGTAGCAAGTATCAGCTATGAGCAGTTCTTC
NA	TRBV6-1	NA	16	TRBJ2-1	CASSETSRSSYNEQFF	TGTGCCAGCAGTGAAACATCCCGCAGCTCCTACAATGAGCAGTTCTTC
NA	TRBV25-1	NA	14	TRBJ2-5	CASSGVPVQETQYF	TGTGCCAGCAGTGGTGTGCCGGTGCAAGAGACCCAGTACTTC
NA	TRBV4-3	NA	17	TRBJ2-3	CASSQDHPSPNGDTQYF	TGCGCCAGCAGCCAAGATCACCCTAGCCCCAACGGGGATACGCAGTATTTT
NA	TRBV6-6	few	14	TRBJ1-1	CASSYSQGDTEAFF	TGTGCCAGCAGTTACTCCCAGGGAGACACTGAAGCTTTCTTT
TRBD1	TRBV5-1	NA	16	TRBJ2-5	CASSTTGQAFQETQYF	TGCGCCAGCAGCACCACGGGACAGGCCTTCCAAGAGACCCAGTACTTC